This T cell receptor (beta chain) emerged from a study of T cells in Graves' hyperthyroidism and ophthalmopathy. Amplification of TCR beta CDR3 regions was performed using RNA transcripts as template. A first-round RT-PCR of the TCR CDR3 used the HTBI primer set. TCRdb passed the multiplex PCR reads through MiXCR, listing each CDR3 protein once. The sample includes 530,000 or so distinct CDR3 sequences, roughly a quarter of them seen just once. This clonotype was detected many times. Its matching antigen is unknown. Exclusion of a patient resulted from uncontrolled infection, other autoimmune disease, pregnancy or lactation. With V trimmed by 6 bases and J by 5 bases, 11 bases remained unmatched. CDR3 length: 17 residues. Germline V lookup: CDR1 SNHLY, CDR2 FYNNEI. Study-wide findings and caveats: In the blood, most expanded thyroid clonotypes above 0.001 appeared as well. Ophthalmopathy was identified by the model a median 6.5 months ahead of onset.

The chain is built from TRBV2 and TRBJ1-5; 12 positions match TRBD1. The source is a woman between 25 and 40 years old with Graves' ophthalmopathy. Sequencing input: blood. CDR3 DNA sequence: TGTGCCAGCAGAGAGGGACAGGGGGCATTAGTTGATCAGCCCCAGCATTTT. Protein sequence: CASREGQGALVDQPQHF.